Below are 27 T cell receptor beta chains sequenced from a single sample in a study of blood T cell repertoires in COVID-19. Only in-frame clones appear in the TCRdb table, and some are missing; sequencing was by immunoSEQ multiplex PCR. Of approximately 230,000 clones detected, about 80% appear once; the ten largest clones hold around 8.9%. Sequencing was carried out using peripheral blood. Source of these receptors: a man older than 75 with acute or convalescent COVID-19.

The gene calls are TRBV27 and TRBJ2-2, with D perhaps TRBD1 (6 bases). The CDR3 consists of 14 residues. The V end lost 0 bases, the J end lost 6 bases, and 8 bases lay between the germline ends. Looked up from germline, CDR1 is MNHEY and CDR2 is SMNVEV (reference sequence). The CDR3 region has the DNA TGTGCCAGCAGTTTATCCGCAGGGGCCGGGGAGCTGTTTTTT. This codes for CASSLSAGAGELFF.

The chain carries TRBV9 and TRBJ2-7; the D is unclear. Germline CDR1 SGDLS, CDR2 YYNGEE. The CDR3 length is 14 residues. V was cut by 3 bases and J by 2 bases, with 12 bases left in between. The CDR3 nucleotides read TGTGCCAGCAGCGGACCGACAAGACCCTACGAGCAGTACTTC. Encoded protein: CASSGPTRPYEQYF.

The V gene is TRBV5-1, the J gene TRBJ1-1, with 7 positions matching TRBD1. J gave up 3 bases and V 2 bases, and 7 bases lay outside the gene matches. The CDR3 extends over 15 amino acids. In germline, CDR1 is SGHRS, CDR2 YFSETQ. In DNA form, the CDR3 reads TGCGCCAGCAGCTTCGCAACAGGGGCGGACACTGAAGCTTTCTTT. As protein: CASSFATGADTEAFF.

The chain has TRBV27 and TRBJ1-6; 7 positions match TRBD1. The junction had 6 bases not matched to a gene; V was cut back by 7 bases and J by 3 bases. The CDR3 extends over 15 amino acids. Germline CDR1 and CDR2: MNHEY and SMNVEV (reference sequence). Here the CDR3 reads CASTPTGIYNSPLHF. The CDR3 bases are TGTGCCAGCACTCCGACAGGGATCTATAATTCACCCCTCCACTTT.

V is TRBV5-1 and J is TRBJ2-4; D may be TRBD1 (6 bases). CDR1 is SGHRS and CDR2 is YFSETQ in the germline V gene. This CDR3 is 15 amino acids long. Trimming pared 3 bases from V and 2 bases from J, leaving 12 bases between. CDR3 sequence: CASSSPGGSKNIQYF. In DNA form, the CDR3 reads TGCGCCAGCAGCTCGCCTGGGGGCTCCAAAAACATTCAGTACTTC.

This clone has just a few counts. This chain joins TRBV7-3 and TRBJ2-7, with 9 bases that match TRBD2. Germline V CDR1 and CDR2: SGHTA, FQGTGA. This CDR3 has 15 residues. Germline trimming cut 2 bases from V and 2 bases from J; bases unmatched to any gene: 4. CDR3 DNA: TGTGCCAGCAGCTTACAGGCGGGAGGGCCCTACGAGCAGTACTTC. It specifies CASSLQAGGPYEQYF.

This clone was recorded only once. The rearrangement links TRBV24-1 to TRBJ2-7, with 9 bases lining up with TRBD2. With V trimmed by 3 bases and J by 6 bases, 11 bases remained unmatched. CDR1 is KGHDR and CDR2 is SFDVKD in the germline V gene. The CDR3 length is 16 residues. The CDR3 spells CATSDQGRGLAGEQYF. In DNA form, the CDR3 reads TGTGCCACCAGTGATCAAGGTAGGGGACTAGCTGGCGAGCAGTACTTC.

The chain is built from TRBV5-1 and TRBJ1-2, with 8 nucleotides matching TRBD1. This CDR3 comprises 14 residues. V trimming: 4 bases; J trimming: 3 bases; junction bases outside the gene matches: 5. CDR1 and CDR2 from the germline V gene are SGHRS and YFSETQ. The DNA for the CDR3 is TGCGCCAGCAGCGAACAGGGGGGTGACTATGGCTACACCTTC. This sequence encodes CASSEQGGDYGYTF.

V usage is TRBV24-1 and J usage is TRBJ2-1; the match to TRBD2 covers 11 bases. The CDR3 is 13 amino acids. The junction had 1 base not matched to a gene; V was cut back by 8 bases and J by 5 bases. Germline loops: CDR1 KGHDR, CDR2 SFDVKD. The CDR3 DNA reads TGTGCCACCATGACTAGCGGGGACAATGAGCAGTTCTTC. It codes for CATMTSGDNEQFF.

The chain links TRBV6-6 to TRBJ2-5; possibly TRBD2 for D (6 bases). CDR1 is MNHNY, CDR2 SVGAGI, per germline (reference sequence). This CDR3 has 14 residues. Trimming removed 2 bases at V and 4 bases at J, with 11 bases between. The CDR3 bases are TGTGCCAGCAGTTACAGCCTAGCGAGAGAGACCCAGTACTTC. This encodes CASSYSLARETQYF.

The V call is TRBV19, the J call TRBJ1-4; 10 bases agree with TRBD1. The CDR3 is 14 amino acids. Unmatched junction bases numbered 5, after V lost 7 bases and J lost 6 bases. Per the germline V gene, CDR1 is LNHDA and CDR2 is SQIVND (reference sequence). The CDR3, as DNA: TGTGCCAGTACTCCGACAGGGGGCTATGAAAAACTGTTTTTT. It is translated as CASTPTGGYEKLFF.

This clone was found once. The V call is TRBV18, the J call TRBJ2-7; tentative D call: TRBD1 (5 bases). V was clipped by 3 bases and J by 7 bases, with 25 bases between them. This CDR3 has 17 amino acids. Per the germline V gene, CDR1 is KGHSH and CDR2 is LQKENI. The CDR3 coding sequence is TGTGCCAGCTCACCGTCCCCTTCAACGAACCGCGACAGTGAGCAGTACTTC. It encodes CASSPSPSTNRDSEQYF. Using reference TRBV18 and TRBJ2-7 for the parts outside the CDR3, the full variable domain is NAGVMQNPRHLVRRRGQEARLRCSPMKGHSHVYWYRQLPEEGLKFMVYLQKENIIDESGMPKERFSAEFPKEGPSILRIQQVVRGDSAAYFCASSPSPSTNRDSEQYFGPGTRLTVT.

The CDR3 nucleotides read TGTGCCAGCAGTTCATTAGGGGTGATGAACACTGAAGCTTTCTTT. Its translation is CASSSLGVMNTEAFF. The chain employs TRBV28 and TRBJ1-1; TRBD1 might be the D (5 bases). The ends were cut back, 4 bases at V and 0 bases at J, with 12 bases in the middle. The germline V gene encodes CDR1 MDHEN and CDR2 SYDVKM. The CDR3 loop spans 15 amino acids.

The V call is TRBV5-1, the J call TRBJ2-7; 8 bases line up with TRBD1. The trim removed 0 bases at V and 1 base at J, leaving 3 bases unmatched. CDR1 is SGHRS and CDR2 is YFSETQ in the germline V gene. CDR3 length: 15 residues. This CDR3 reads CASSLGGQASYEQYF. CDR3 sequence (DNA): TGCGCCAGCAGCTTGGGGGGACAGGCATCCTACGAGCAGTACTTC.

The chain employs TRBV5-1 and TRBJ2-1, with 9 bases aligning to TRBD2. With V trimmed by 4 bases and J by 6 bases, 14 bases remained unmatched. The CDR3 covers 17 residues. Germline CDR1 is SGHRS and CDR2 is YFSETQ. This CDR3 reads CASSPEWGGRAGNEQFF. CDR3 bases: TGCGCCAGCAGCCCGGAATGGGGCGGGAGGGCCGGCAATGAGCAGTTCTTC.

This chain joins TRBV5-1 and TRBJ1-6; perhaps TRBD1 as D (6 bases). This CDR3 comprises 14 residues. V was shortened by 5 bases and J by 9 bases, with 15 bases between the two germline ends. Germline values: CDR1 SGHRS, CDR2 YFSETQ. The CDR3 region has the DNA TGCGCCAGCAGAACCCAGGGGAACAGTTCACCCCTCCACTTT. This codes for CASRTQGNSSPLHF.

The chain has TRBV28 and TRBJ1-4; 8 bases match TRBD1. In germline, CDR1 is MDHEN, CDR2 SYDVKM. This CDR3 is 15 amino acids long. V lost 3 bases, J lost 8 bases, and 8 bases stayed unmatched. For the CDR3, the DNA is TGTGCCAGCAGTTTCCAAGACAGGGGTTGGGAAAAACTGTTTTTT. Translated: CASSFQDRGWEKLFF.

This rearrangement joins TRBV5-4 to TRBJ1-3; D might be TRBD1 (5 bases). From germline, CDR1 is SGHNT and CDR2 YYREEE (reference sequence). The CDR3 loop spans 15 amino acids. V was trimmed by 0 bases and J by 0 bases, leaving 7 bases between them. The DNA of the CDR3 is TGTGCCAGCAGCTTGGGCGGGACCTCTGGAAACACCATATATTTT. This gives the protein CASSLGGTSGNTIYF.

The CDR3 reads CASSFRSPEQFF. The DNA for the CDR3 is TGTGCCAGCAGCTTCAGGTCACCGGAGCAGTTCTTC. The V and J genes are TRBV5-6 and TRBJ2-1, with D hard to call. There are 12 residues in the CDR3. V shed 2 bases and J shed 10 bases, with 10 bases lying between them. The germline V gene encodes CDR1 SGHDT and CDR2 YYEEEE. The full variable domain, completed using reference TRBV5-6 and TRBJ2-1, is DAGVTQSPTHLIKTRGQQVTLRCSPKSGHDTVSWYQQALGQGPQFIFQYYEEEERQRGNFPDRFSGHQFPNYSSELNVNALLLGDSALYLCASSFRSPEQFFGPGTRLTVL.

The J gene is TRBJ2-3, the V gene TRBV6-2 or TRBV6-3; D is unclear. Germline assignment: CDR1 MNHEY and CDR2 SVGEGT. V lost 2 bases and J 6 bases, leaving 9 bases between the germline ends. The CDR3 is 13 residues long. The CDR3 spells CASSYQTYDTQYF. DNA of the CDR3: TGTGCCAGCAGTTACCAGACATATGATACGCAGTATTTT.

The chain is built from TRBV19 and TRBJ2-3, with D possibly being TRBD1 (5 bases). Germline-derived CDR1 and CDR2 are LNHDA and SQIVND (reference sequence). This CDR3 is built from 13 residues. The ends were cut back, 6 bases at V and 1 base at J, with 8 bases in the middle. CDR3 sequence (DNA): TGTGCCAGTAGAGTCAGGGGCACAGATACGCAGTATTTT. Encoded protein: CASRVRGTDTQYF.

The V and J genes are TRBV7-8 and TRBJ2-5, with D unresolved. The V end was cut by 2 bases, the J end by 0 bases, with 7 bases between. Per germline, CDR1 SGHVS and CDR2 FQNEAQ. This CDR3 region has 14 residues. The CDR3, as DNA: TGTGCCAGCAGCTTATGGTACAACCAAGAGACCCAGTACTTC. Residues: CASSLWYNQETQYF. Using reference TRBV7-8 and TRBJ2-5 for the parts outside the CDR3, the full variable domain is GAGVSQSPRYKVAKRGQDVALRCDPISGHVSLFWYQQALGQGPEFLTYFQNEAQLDKSGLPSDRFFAERPEGSVSTLKIQRTQQEDSAVYLCASSLWYNQETQYFGPGTRLLVL.

V usage is TRBV7-8 and J usage is TRBJ1-1; 8 nucleotides agree with TRBD1. Germline CDR1 and CDR2: SGHVS and FQNEAQ. This CDR3 has 12 residues. The junction had 2 bases not matched to a gene; V was cut back by 5 bases and J by 6 bases. CDR3 protein: CASSKDRAEAFF. CDR3 DNA sequence: TGTGCCAGCAGCAAGGACAGGGCTGAAGCTTTCTTT.

The chain employs TRBV7-9 and TRBJ2-2; 12 bases agree with TRBD2. Germline V gene lookup returns CDR1 SEHNR and CDR2 FQNEAQ (reference sequence). This CDR3 has 16 amino acids. Germline trimming cut 5 bases from V and 4 bases from J; bases unmatched to any gene: 5. The chain's CDR3 is CASSELAGGFTGELFF. DNA for the CDR3: TGTGCCAGCAGCGAACTAGCGGGGGGTTTCACCGGGGAGCTGTTTTTT.

The chain carries TRBV5-6 and TRBJ2-7; the match to TRBD2 covers 12 bases. This CDR3 has 17 amino acids. Germline assignment: CDR1 SGHDT and CDR2 YYEEEE. J lost 2 bases, V lost 6 bases, and 12 bases had no gene match. The CDR3 coding sequence is TGTGCCAGCAACCTAGGAGCACCTAGCGGGGGGGCCTACGAGCAGTACTTC. Translating it yields CASNLGAPSGGAYEQYF.

DNA of the CDR3: TGTGCCAGCTCACCACCGTTGCCAGGGGGGAACACTGAAGCTTTCTTT. Translating gives CASSPPLPGGNTEAFF. This chain connects TRBV18 to TRBJ1-1, with 7 nucleotides matching TRBD1. The ends lost 0 bases at V and 1 base at J; junction bases unmatched: 5. Germline V gene lookup returns CDR1 KGHSH and CDR2 LQKENI. The CDR3 is 16 amino acids.

The rearrangement links TRBV18 to TRBJ2-7; D possibly corresponds to TRBD2 (6 bases). Germline V gene lookup returns CDR1 KGHSH and CDR2 LQKENI. Trimming removed 1 base from V and 0 bases from J, with 10 bases in between. This CDR3 spans 15 amino acids. The CDR3 here is CASSPLAASSYEQYF. DNA for the CDR3: TGTGCCAGCTCACCACTAGCGGCCAGCTCCTACGAGCAGTACTTC.